This paragraph covers one T cell receptor (beta chain) sequence. The method was immunoSEQ multiplex PCR; TCRdb's version includes in-frame clones alone and lacks a portion of them. This table has approximately 480,000 clones, nearly 80% appearing once. The data belong to a study of shared clonotypes between healthy human individuals. Germline CDR1 PRHDT, CDR2 FYEKMQ (reference sequence). V lost 0 bases and J lost 6, with 0 bases in between. There are 11 residues in the CDR3. The source of this sequence is a woman aged 40 to 55 in good health. Some clones in this sample may be carry-over from other donors' samples. The sequencing sample was made of PBMCs. The V and J genes are TRBV13 and TRBJ2-1; no definite D call. CDR3 residues: CASSLGNEQFF. In nucleotides, the CDR3 is TGTGCCAGCAGCTTAGGCAATGAGCAGTTCTTC.